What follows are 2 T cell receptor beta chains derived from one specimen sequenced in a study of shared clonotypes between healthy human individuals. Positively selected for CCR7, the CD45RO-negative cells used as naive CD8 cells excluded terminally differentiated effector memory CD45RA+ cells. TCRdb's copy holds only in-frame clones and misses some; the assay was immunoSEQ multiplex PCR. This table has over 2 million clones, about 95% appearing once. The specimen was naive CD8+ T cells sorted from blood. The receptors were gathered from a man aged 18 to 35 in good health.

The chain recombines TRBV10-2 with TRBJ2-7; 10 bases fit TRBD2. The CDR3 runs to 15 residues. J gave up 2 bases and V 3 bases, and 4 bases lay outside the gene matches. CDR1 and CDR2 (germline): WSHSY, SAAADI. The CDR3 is CASSERTSGTYEQYF. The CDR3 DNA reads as TGCGCCAGCAGTGAACGGACTAGCGGTACCTACGAGCAGTACTTC.

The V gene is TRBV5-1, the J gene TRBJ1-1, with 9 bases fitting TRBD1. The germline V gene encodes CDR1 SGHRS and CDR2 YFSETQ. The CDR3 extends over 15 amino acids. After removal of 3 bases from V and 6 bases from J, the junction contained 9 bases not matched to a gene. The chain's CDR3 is CASSWGAGTGPEAFF. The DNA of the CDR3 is TGCGCCAGCAGCTGGGGGGCCGGGACAGGGCCTGAAGCTTTCTTT.